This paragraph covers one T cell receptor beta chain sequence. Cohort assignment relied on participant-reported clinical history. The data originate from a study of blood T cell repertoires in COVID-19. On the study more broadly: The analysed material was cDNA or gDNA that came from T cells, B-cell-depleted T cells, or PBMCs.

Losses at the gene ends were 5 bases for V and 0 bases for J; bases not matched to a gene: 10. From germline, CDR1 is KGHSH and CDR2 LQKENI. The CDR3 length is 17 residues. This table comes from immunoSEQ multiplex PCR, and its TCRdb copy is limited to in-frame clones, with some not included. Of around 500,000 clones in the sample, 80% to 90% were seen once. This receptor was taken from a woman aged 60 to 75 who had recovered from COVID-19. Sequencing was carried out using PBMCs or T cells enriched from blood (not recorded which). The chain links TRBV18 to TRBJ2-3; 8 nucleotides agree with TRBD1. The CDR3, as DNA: TGTGCCAGCTCATATAGGACAGGGCCTTCTAGCACAGATACGCAGTATTTT. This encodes CASSYRTGPSSTDTQYF.